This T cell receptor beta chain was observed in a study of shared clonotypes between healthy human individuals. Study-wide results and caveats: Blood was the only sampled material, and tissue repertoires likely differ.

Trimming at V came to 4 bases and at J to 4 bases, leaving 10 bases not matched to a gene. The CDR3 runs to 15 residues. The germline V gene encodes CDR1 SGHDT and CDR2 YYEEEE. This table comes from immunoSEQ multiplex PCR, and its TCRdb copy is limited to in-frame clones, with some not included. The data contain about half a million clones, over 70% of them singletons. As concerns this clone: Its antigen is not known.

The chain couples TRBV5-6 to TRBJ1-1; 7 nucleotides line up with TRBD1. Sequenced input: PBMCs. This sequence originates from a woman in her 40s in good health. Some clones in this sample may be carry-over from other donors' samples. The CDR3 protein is CASSTRQGRGTEAFF. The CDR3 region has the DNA TGTGCCAGCAGCACCAGACAGGGCCGAGGCACTGAAGCTTTCTTT.